This T cell receptor beta chain came from a study of CD8 T cells in ankylosing spondylitis. TCRdb recomputed calls from the 5' RACE reads with MiXCR, one row per CDR3 protein. The sample contains around 770,000 distinct CDR3 sequences, 12% of which appear only once. Remarks on this clonotype: Its antigen is still unknown.

CDR1 and CDR2 from the germline V gene are LGHNA and YNFKEQ. The CDR3 runs 15 residues. Germline trimming cut 0 bases from V and 2 bases from J; bases unmatched to any gene: 3. Whole-study findings and limits: Seven to nine highly homologous variants made up a TCR beta motif that seemed to typify ankylosing spondylitis blood.

This chain links TRBV4-2 with TRBJ1-2, with TRBD1 identical over 7 bases. Material: blood, either unsorted or a sorted T cell fraction (not recorded which). The TCR originated in a male donor with ankylosing spondylitis. The CDR3 protein is CASSQDRGRNYGYTF. The CDR3 DNA reads TGTGCCAGCAGCCAAGACAGGGGGAGGAACTATGGCTACACCTTC.